These 8 T cell receptor beta chains originate from one sample sequenced in a study of T cell changes during pregnancy in multiple sclerosis. Libraries were prepared by immunoSEQ multiplex PCR; TCRdb keeps only in-frame clonotypes and omits some of them. Here the sample spans over 40,000 clones, about 85% being singletons. The starting material was CD4+ T cells from peripheral blood mononuclear cells, obtained in the second trimester of pregnancy. These receptors all stem from a female donor with multiple sclerosis, enrolled in a pregnancy study.

This chain uses TRBV29-1 with TRBJ2-6, with TRBD2 matching over 12 bases. This CDR3 has 17 residues. V dropped 4 bases and J dropped 3; count of bases not matched to a gene: 7. The germline CDR1 and CDR2 sequences are SQVTM and ANQGSEA. Written as DNA, the CDR3 is TGCAGCGTTGGGGGACTAGCGGGCGCAGGTGGGGCCAACGTCCTGACTTTC. Amino acids: CSVGGLAGAGGANVLTF.

V and J are TRBV14 and TRBJ2-7; no clear D gene. This CDR3 comprises 13 residues. Trimming cost V 0 bases and J 5 bases, with 8 bases left between them. From germline, CDR1 is SGHDN and CDR2 FVKESK. CDR3 region: CASSQDLRDEQYF. The CDR3 DNA sequence: TGTGCCAGCAGCCAAGATCTCCGGGACGAGCAGTACTTC. The full variable domain, its missing parts supplied by reference TRBV14 and TRBJ2-7, is EAGVTQFPSHSVIEKGQTVTLRCDPISGHDNLYWYRRVMGKEIKFLLHFVKESKQDESGMPNNRFLAERTGGTYSTLKVQPAELEDSGVYFCASSQDLRDEQYFGPGTRLTVT.

The chain couples TRBV21-1 to TRBJ2-7; the table's D call, TRBD1, has no DNA check behind it. TRBV21-1 is flagged as a pseudogene. The CDR3 runs to 12 residues. CDR3 sequence (DNA): TGTGCCAGCGCTAAACACAGCTACGAGCAGTACTTC. Translated: CASAKHSYEQYF.

The rearrangement links TRBV29-1 to TRBJ2-3, with D perhaps matching TRBD2 (6 bases). CDR3 size: 14 residues. The germline CDR1 and CDR2 sequences are SQVTM and ANQGSEA. V dropped 1 base and J dropped 4 bases, with 12 bases sitting between them. DNA of the CDR3: TGCAGCGTTGAAGGACTAGTGTCCTCAGATACGCAGTATTTT. This sequence encodes CSVEGLVSSDTQYF.

The genes are TRBV5-1 and TRBJ2-7; a weak D match, TRBD2 (6 bases). CDR1 and CDR2 from the germline V gene are SGHRS and YFSETQ. V lost 7 bases to trimming and J lost 2 bases, with 19 bases between them. This CDR3 is 15 amino acids long. CDR3 residues: CASRPGGKGAYEQYF. The CDR3 nucleotides read TGCGCCAGCCGCCCCGGGGGAAAAGGAGCCTACGAGCAGTACTTC.

V usage is TRBV5-1 and J usage is TRBJ1-2; 7 bases are shared with TRBD1. Germline V gene data show CDR1 as SGHRS and CDR2 as YFSETQ. The CDR3 consists of 14 residues. Losses at the gene ends were 0 bases for V and 8 bases for J; bases not matched to a gene: 7. The CDR3 loop reads CASSLGQGLGGYTF. The DNA for the CDR3 is TGCGCCAGCAGCTTGGGACAGGGATTAGGCGGCTACACCTTC.

The V gene is TRBV5-1, the J gene TRBJ2-5; 11 bases are shared with TRBD1. There are 15 residues in the CDR3. V dropped 3 bases and J dropped 1; count of bases not matched to a gene: 2. The germline CDR1 and CDR2 sequences are SGHRS and YFSETQ. The CDR3 nucleotides are TGCGCCAGCAGCTCGGGACAGGGGGTCCAAGAGACCCAGTACTTC. It specifies CASSSGQGVQETQYF. Based on the CDR3 plus reference TRBV5-1 and TRBJ2-5, the full variable domain is KAGVTQTPRYLIKTRGQQVTLSCSPISGHRSVSWYQQTPGQGLQFLFEYFSETQRNKGNFPGRFSGRQFSNSRSEMNVSTLELGDSALYLCASSSGQGVQETQYFGPGTRLLVL.

This clone was counted a few times. The chain joins TRBV5-6 to TRBJ1-4; unclear D gene. In germline, CDR1 is SGHDT, CDR2 YYEEEE. The CDR3 contains 14 residues. The V end was cut by 1 base, the J end by 0 bases, with 4 bases between. CDR3 DNA sequence: TGTGCCAGCAGCTTGTTAACAACTAATGAAAAACTGTTTTTT. Protein product: CASSLLTTNEKLFF.